This T cell receptor beta chain was obtained from a study of control samples from healthy donors and cancer patients. Germline assignment: CDR1 MGHRA and CDR2 YSYEKL. This CDR3 region has 15 residues. With 5 bases removed from V and 4 bases from J, the gap between germline ends came to 15 bases. Using immunoSEQ multiplex PCR, the repertoire was profiled, and TCRdb retains in-frame clones only, with some absent. This sample carries roughly 120,000 clones, roughly 88% of them seen once, and the ten largest clones take 3.2%. V is TRBV4-1 and J is TRBJ2-1; possible D gene TRBD2, 6 bases. Sequenced: blood. The sequence was obtained from a man aged 45-65 years in good health. The CDR3 DNA is TGCGCCAGCAGCTTTGGGACGGGGGATTACAATGAGCAGTTCTTC. This sequence encodes CASSFGTGDYNEQFF.